This T cell receptor beta chain was found in a study of cytomegalovirus exposure and HLA in healthy donors. Points from the study as a whole: CMV serostatus was the sole immune exposure data available. According to an earlier analysis, most TCR beta V segments yielded productive rearrangements about 90% or about 30% of the time. The presence/absence work took it that sequencing depth was about the same across donors.

It was with 60 Vbeta and 13 Jbeta primers that the PCR ran. Sequencing was performed with immunoSEQ multiplex PCR; in TCRdb, only in-frame clones are kept and a portion is missing. Altogether about 190,000 clones are present, roughly four fifths being singletons, with the ten largest covering 3% to 4%. A remark on this clone: The antigen remains unidentified.

Sequenced material: PBMCs. The receptor comes from a woman in her thirties in good health and CMV-seropositive.

CDR3 sequence reads: CASSFTGEKAGANVLTF. The CDR3, as DNA: TGTGCCAGCAGCTTTACAGGGGAGAAAGCTGGGGCCAACGTCCTGACTTTC. The rearrangement joins TRBV11-1 to TRBJ2-6; 7 bases match TRBD1. V dropped 3 bases and J dropped 2; count of bases not matched to a gene: 7. Germline values: CDR1 SGHAT, CDR2 FQDESV (reference sequence). The CDR3 length is 17 residues.